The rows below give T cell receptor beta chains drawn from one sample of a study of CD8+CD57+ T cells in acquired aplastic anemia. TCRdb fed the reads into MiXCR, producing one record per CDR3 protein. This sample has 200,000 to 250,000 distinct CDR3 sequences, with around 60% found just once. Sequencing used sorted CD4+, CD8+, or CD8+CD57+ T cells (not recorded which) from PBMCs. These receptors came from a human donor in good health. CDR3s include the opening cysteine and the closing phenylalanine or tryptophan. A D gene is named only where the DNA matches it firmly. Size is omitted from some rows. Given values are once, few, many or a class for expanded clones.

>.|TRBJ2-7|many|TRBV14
TGTGCCAGCAGCCAAGGGGCAGGTAGACCCTACGAGCAGTACTTC
CASSQGAGRPYEQYF
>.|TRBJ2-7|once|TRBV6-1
TGTGCCAGCAGTGAACTAGCGGACAGCTCCTACGAGCAGTACTTC
CASSELADSSYEQYF
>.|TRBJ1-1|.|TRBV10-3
TGTGCCATCAGTGAGGGGATATTGAACACTGAAGCTTTCTTT
CAISEGILNTEAFF
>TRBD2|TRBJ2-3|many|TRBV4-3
TGCGCCAGCAGCCAGATAGCGGGAGCTACAGATACGCAGTATTTT
CASSQIAGATDTQYF
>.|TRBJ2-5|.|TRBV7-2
TGTGCCAGCAGCTCATCCAACCAAGAGACCCAGTACTTC
CASSSSNQETQYF
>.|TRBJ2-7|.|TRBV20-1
TGCAGTGCTAGCGGCAGGCGGCCAGGCTACGAGCAGTACTTC
CSASGRRPGYEQYF
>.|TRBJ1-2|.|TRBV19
TGTGCCAGTAGTTTGTATGGGACGCCAGACTATGGCTACACCTTC
CASSLYGTPDYGYTF
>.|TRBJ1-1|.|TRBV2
TGTGCCAGCAGATTGGGAATGAACACTGAAGCTTTCTTT
CASRLGMNTEAFF
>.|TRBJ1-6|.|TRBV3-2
TGTGCCAGCAGTTCCGCCGGGGGGGCAAGGAATTCACCCCTCCACTTT
CASSSAGGARNSPLHF
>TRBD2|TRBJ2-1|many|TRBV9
TGTGCCAGCAGCGGGACTAGCGGAGCCTACAATGAGCAGTTCTTC
CASSGTSGAYNEQFF
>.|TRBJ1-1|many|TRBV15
TGTGCCACCAGCGAAGAGTTGAACACTGAAGCTTTCTTT
CATSEELNTEAFF
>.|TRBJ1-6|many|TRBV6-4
TGTGCCAGTCGGGACGGACGGACCCTTAATTCACCCCTCCACTTT
CASRDGRTLNSPLHF
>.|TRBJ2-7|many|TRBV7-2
TGTGCCAGCAGCCCTCCCGACTACGAGCAGTACTTC
CASSPPDYEQYF
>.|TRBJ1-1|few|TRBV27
TGTGCCAGCAGTTTATCCGGGAGGGGTGAAGCTTTCTTT
CASSLSGRGEAFF
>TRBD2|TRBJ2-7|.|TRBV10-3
TGTGCCAGCACCAACTACGGCGGCGGGAGGTACGAGCATTACTTC
CASTNYGGGRYEHYF
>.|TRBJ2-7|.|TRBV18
TGTGCCAGCTCACCACCTGACGGCTACGAGCAGTACTTC
CASSPPDGYEQYF
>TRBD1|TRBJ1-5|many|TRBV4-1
TGCGCCAGCAGCCAGGGGACAGCTAGCAATCAGCCCCAGCATTTT
CASSQGTASNQPQHF
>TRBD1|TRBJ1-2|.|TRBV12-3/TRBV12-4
TGTGCCAGCAGTCTCGGGACAGGGTATGATGGCTACACCTTC
CASSLGTGYDGYTF
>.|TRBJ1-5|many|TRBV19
TGTGCCAGTAGTATTCAGAGCAGCAATCAGCCCCAGCATTTT
CASSIQSSNQPQHF
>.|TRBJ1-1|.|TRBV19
TGTGCCAGTAGTATCGGAACCGGGGCAAACACTGAAGCTTTCTTT
CASSIGTGANTEAFF
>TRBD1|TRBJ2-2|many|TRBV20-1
TGCAGTGCTTCTACAGGGGACACCGGGGAGCTGTTTTTT
CSASTGDTGELFF
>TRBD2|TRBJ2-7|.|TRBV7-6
TGTGCCAGCAGCTTATCGGGGGGGGCTTACTACGAGCAGTACTTC
CASSLSGGAYYEQYF
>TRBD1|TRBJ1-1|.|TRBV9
TGTGCCAGCAGCGTAGACCAATCAGGGGGAGCTTTCTTT
CASSVDQSGGAFF
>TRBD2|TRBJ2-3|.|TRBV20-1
TGCAGTGCTAGACTAGCGGCAGATACGCAGTATTTT
CSARLAADTQYF
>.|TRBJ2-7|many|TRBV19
TGTGCCAGTGGGTCCTACGAGCAGTACTTC
CASGSYEQYF
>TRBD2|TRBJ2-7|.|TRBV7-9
TGTGCCAGCTCAGATGGGGGGAGGGCCCAGTACGAGCAGTACTTC
CASSDGGRAQYEQYF
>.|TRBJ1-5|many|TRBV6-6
TGTGCCAGCAGTACCGACACCGATAGCAATCAGCCCCAGCATTTT
CASSTDTDSNQPQHF
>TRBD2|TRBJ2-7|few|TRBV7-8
TGTGCCAGCAGCCCATACGGGGGGGCGTCCTACGAGCAGTACTTC
CASSPYGGASYEQYF
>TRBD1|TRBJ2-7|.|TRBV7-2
TGTGCCAGCAGCTTAGGGACAGGGCTCTCCTACGAGCAGTACTTC
CASSLGTGLSYEQYF
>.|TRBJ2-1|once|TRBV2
TGTGCCAGCACTGATTCGGGACCCTCCTACAATGAGCAGTTCTTC
CASTDSGPSYNEQFF
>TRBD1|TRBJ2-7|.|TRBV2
TGTGCCAGCGGGGACAGGGCAAGCTACGAGCAGTACTTC
CASGDRASYEQYF
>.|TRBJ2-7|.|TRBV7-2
TGTGCCAGCAGCGCCAGCTCCTACGAGCAGTACTTC
CASSASSYEQYF
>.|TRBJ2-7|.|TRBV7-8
TGTGCCAGCGGCGTGTACAACTCCTACGAGCAGTACTTC
CASGVYNSYEQYF
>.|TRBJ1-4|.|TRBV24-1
TGTGCCACCAGTGATGGAGGATCTGAAAAACTGTTTTTT
CATSDGGSEKLFF
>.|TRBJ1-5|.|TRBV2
TGTGCCAGCAGGACTTATAGCAATCAGCCCCAGCATTTT
CASRTYSNQPQHF
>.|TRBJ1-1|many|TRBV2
TGTGCCAGCAACTACAGGGAGGAGGCTTTCTTT
CASNYREEAFF
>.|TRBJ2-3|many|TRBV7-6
TGTGCCAGCCGTGGAGTTTCAGATACGCAGTATTTT
CASRGVSDTQYF
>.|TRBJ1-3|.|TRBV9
TGTGCCAGCAGCGTAGGGGGAAGCGATGGAAACACCATATATTTT
CASSVGGSDGNTIYF
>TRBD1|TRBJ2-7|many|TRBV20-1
TGCAGTGCTAGGGTGGGGACAGGGTTAGTAGTTGGCGAGCAGTACTTC
CSARVGTGLVVGEQYF
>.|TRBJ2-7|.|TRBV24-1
TGTGCCACCAGTGATCCTCCCCTTGAGCAGTACTTC
CATSDPPLEQYF
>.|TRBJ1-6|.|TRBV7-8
TGTGCCAGCAGGGGGGCCCCGTCCTATTCACCCCTCCACTTT
CASRGAPSYSPLHF
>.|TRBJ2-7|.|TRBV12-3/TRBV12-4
TGTGCCAGCAGTGGGGTAGGGCTCTCCATTTTCTTC
CASSGVGLSIFF
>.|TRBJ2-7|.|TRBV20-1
TGCAGTGCTATTAGTAGCGAAGGCTTGGGCGAGCAGTACTTC
CSAISSEGLGEQYF
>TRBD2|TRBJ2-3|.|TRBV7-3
TGTGCCAGCAGCTACTTAGCGGGAGACACAGATACGCAGTATTTT
CASSYLAGDTDTQYF
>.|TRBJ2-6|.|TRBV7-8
TGTGCCAGCAGCTTTGCGGGAAGGACTGAAGCTTTC
CASSFAGRTEAF
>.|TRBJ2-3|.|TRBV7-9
TGTGCCAGCAGCCCTTGGGACACAGATACGCAGTATTTT
CASSPWDTDTQYF
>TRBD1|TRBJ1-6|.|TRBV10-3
TGTGCCAGCAGTTACCACTACCCTGGACAGGGACTGAACAGGCCCCTCCACTTT
CASSYHYPGQGLNRPLHF
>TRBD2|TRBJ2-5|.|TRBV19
TGTGCCAGTAGTATAGCAGCTAGCGGGGGGACGGAGACCCAGTACTTC
CASSIAASGGTETQYF
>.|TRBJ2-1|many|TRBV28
TGTGCCAGCAGTAGGGCGAGCTCCTACAATGAGCAGTTCTTC
CASSRASSYNEQFF
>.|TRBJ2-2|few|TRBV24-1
TGTGCCACCAGTGGTCACGTCGACACCGGGGAGCTGTTTTTT
CATSGHVDTGELFF
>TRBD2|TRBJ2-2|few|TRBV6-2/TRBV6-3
TGTGGAGCAGACGGGGGGACGAACACCGGGGAGCTGTTTTTT
CGADGGTNTGELFF
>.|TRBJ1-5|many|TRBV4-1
TGCGCCAGCAGCCAGGCTCGCGGGGCAGGCGACCAGCCCCAGCATTTT
CASSQARGAGDQPQHF
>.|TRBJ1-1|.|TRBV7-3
TGTGCCAGCAGTAACACGGGTGGTGACACTGAAGCTTTCTTT
CASSNTGGDTEAFF
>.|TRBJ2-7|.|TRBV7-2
TGTGCCAGCAGCTTGAGGGGCGCGTGGGTTAACGACGAGCAGTACTTC
CASSLRGAWVNDEQYF
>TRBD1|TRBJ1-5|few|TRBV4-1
TGCGCCAGCAGCCAGGCGACAGGGTTGGATCAGCCCCAGCATTTT
CASSQATGLDQPQHF
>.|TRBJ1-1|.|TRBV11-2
TGTGCCAGCAGCTTAAATCGAGGGGGGAACACTGAAGCTTTCTTT
CASSLNRGGNTEAFF
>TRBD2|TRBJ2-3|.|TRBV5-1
TGCGCCAGCAGCACCTTCGGCGGGGGAGATACGCAGTATTTT
CASSTFGGGDTQYF
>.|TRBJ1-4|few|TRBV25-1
TGTGCCAGCAGGGATAGGGGTGCAACTAATGAAAAACTGTTTTTT
CASRDRGATNEKLFF